What follows describes a single TCR beta chain. This sample stems from a study of T cell responses to AZD1222 COVID-19 vaccine. Assay used: immunoSEQ multiplex PCR; TCRdb lists only in-frame clones, some missing. This table has 100,000 or so clones, 89% appearing once. The V end lost 4 bases, the J end lost 0 bases, and 16 bases lay between the germline ends. CDR1 is MDHEN and CDR2 is SYDVKM in the germline V gene. This CDR3 is built from 16 residues. The genes are TRBV28 and TRBJ2-7; D might be TRBD1 or TRBD2, each matching 7 bases. The sequence came from an adult who received the AZD1222 COVID-19 vaccine. The sample consisted of peripheral blood, taken 28 days after the second AZD1222 dose. The CDR3 DNA reads as TGTGCCAGCAGTTCCCCCCAGGGGGGGAACTCCTACGAGCAGTACTTC. Encoded protein: CASSSPQGGNSYEQYF. The full variable domain, in which reference TRBV28 and TRBJ2-7 provide the parts outside the CDR3, is DVKVTQSSRYLVKRTGEKVFLECVQDMDHENMFWYRQDPGLGLRLIYFSYDVKMKEKGDIPEGYSVSREKKERFSLILESASTNQTSMYLCASSSPQGGNSYEQYFGPGTRLTVT.